The T cell receptor beta chain described here comes from a study of CD8 T cells in ankylosing spondylitis (dated 2017 in TCRdb). In terms of the full investigation: The study set out to find disease-linked TCR variants by profiling T cell receptor beta repertoires in ankylosing spondylitis patients and healthy donors. Peripheral blood was sampled, and synovial fluid was also collected from ankylosing spondylitis patients. The full study cohort was made up of about 25 ankylosing spondylitis patients and roughly 100 healthy donors.

Broader findings and caveats from the paper: Some of the motif variants had been reported before in the synovial fluid and blood of reactive arthritis patients, a finding that suggests common disease-initiation mechanisms. The disease-linked clones were reported to be significantly enriched in matched synovial fluid samples from ankylosing spondylitis patients. A CD8+ phenotype was shown by the disease-linked clones, which were found at relatively low frequencies in peripheral blood. Blood from ankylosing spondylitis patients appeared to be characterized by a TCR beta motif composed of about eight highly homologous amino acid variants.

CDR1 and CDR2, per the germline V gene, are KGHDR and SFDVKD. The CDR3 contains 15 residues when both ends are counted. The only DNA kept is the CDR3, 45 bases in frame from the first base. V was cut back by 5 bases and J by 4 bases, leaving a gap of 13 bases between them. Sequencing relied on an Illumina HiSeq 2500. TCR beta libraries were prepared by quantitative 5'-RACE with molecular barcodes. Per the original workflow: A new computational method, built on a probabilistic model of VDJ rearrangement, was used to identify disease-linked TCR variants. Using fastp trimming at Q25 and MiXCR clonotype assembly, TCRdb reanalyzed the public sequencing data and kept in-frame beta chains. Rows with a matching CDR3 protein are joined into one entry that keeps the most common DNA and genes. For this entry, the V and J calls and clone size follow TCRdb and not the study's own pipeline. Present in this sample are approximately 190,000 distinct CDR3 sequences, 10% to 15% of which were seen just once. 8% to 13% of the sample lies in the top ten.

As for this clonotype: Its antigen remains undetermined. No conserved phenylalanine or tryptophan ends this CDR3, so it is likely a read error.

Input material: blood, either unsorted or a sorted T cell fraction (not recorded which). The origin of this receptor is a female donor with ankylosing spondylitis or in good health (not recorded which). The chain is encoded by TRBV24-1 joined to TRBJ2-2; a tentative D call is TRBD2 (6 bases match). The CDR3 protein sequence reads: CATSALGGFTGELFL. DNA sequence: TGTGCCACCAGTGCTTTAGGAGGGTTCACCGGGGAGCTGTTTCTT.